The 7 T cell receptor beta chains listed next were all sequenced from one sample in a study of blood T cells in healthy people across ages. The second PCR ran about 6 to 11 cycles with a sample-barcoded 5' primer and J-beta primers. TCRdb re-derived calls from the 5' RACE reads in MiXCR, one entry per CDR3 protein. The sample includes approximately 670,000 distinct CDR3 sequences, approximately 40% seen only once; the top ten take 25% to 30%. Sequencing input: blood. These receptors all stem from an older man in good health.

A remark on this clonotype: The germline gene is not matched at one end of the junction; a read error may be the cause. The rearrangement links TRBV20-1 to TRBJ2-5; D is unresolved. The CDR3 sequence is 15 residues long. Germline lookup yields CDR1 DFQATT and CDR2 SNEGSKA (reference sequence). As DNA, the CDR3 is TGCAGCGCTAGAGATTACTTGTTGGTACAGGAGACCCAGTACTTC. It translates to CSARDYLLVQETQYF.

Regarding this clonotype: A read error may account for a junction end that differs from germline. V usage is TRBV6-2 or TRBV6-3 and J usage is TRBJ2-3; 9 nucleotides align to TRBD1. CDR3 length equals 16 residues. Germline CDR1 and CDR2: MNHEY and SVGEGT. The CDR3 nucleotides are TGTGCCAGCAGTTACTCGACAGGGGGGGGCACAAATACGCAGTATTTT. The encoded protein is CASSYSTGGGTNTQYF.

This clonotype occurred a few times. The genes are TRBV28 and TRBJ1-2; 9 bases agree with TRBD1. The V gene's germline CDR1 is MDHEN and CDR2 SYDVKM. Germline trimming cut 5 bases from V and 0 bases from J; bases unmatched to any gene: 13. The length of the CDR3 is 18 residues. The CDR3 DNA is TGTGCCAGCAGTGCACAGGGACAGGGTATTGCGGCTAACTATGGCTACACCTTC. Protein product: CASSAQGQGIAANYGYTF.

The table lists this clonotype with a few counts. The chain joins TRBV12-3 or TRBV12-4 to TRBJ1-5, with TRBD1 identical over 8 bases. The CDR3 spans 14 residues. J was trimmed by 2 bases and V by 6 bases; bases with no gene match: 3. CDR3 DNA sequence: TGTGCCAGCAGGACAGGGGAGCGCAATCAGCCCCAGCATTTT. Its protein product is CASRTGERNQPQHF.

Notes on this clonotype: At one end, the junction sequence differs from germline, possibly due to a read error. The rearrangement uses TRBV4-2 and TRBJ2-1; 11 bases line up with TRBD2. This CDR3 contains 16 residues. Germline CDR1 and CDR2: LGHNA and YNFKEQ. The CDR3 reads CASGQKLAGVYNEQFF. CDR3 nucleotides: TGTGCCAGCGGCCAGAAACTAGCGGGGGTTTACAATGAGCAGTTCTTC.

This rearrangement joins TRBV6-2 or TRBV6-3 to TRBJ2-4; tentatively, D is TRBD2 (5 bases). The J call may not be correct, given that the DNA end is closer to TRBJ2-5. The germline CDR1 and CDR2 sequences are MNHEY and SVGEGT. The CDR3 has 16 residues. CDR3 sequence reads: CASTKAADPTTKTQYF. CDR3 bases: TGTGCCAGCACCAAAGCGGCAGACCCAACCACCAAGACCCAGTACTTC.

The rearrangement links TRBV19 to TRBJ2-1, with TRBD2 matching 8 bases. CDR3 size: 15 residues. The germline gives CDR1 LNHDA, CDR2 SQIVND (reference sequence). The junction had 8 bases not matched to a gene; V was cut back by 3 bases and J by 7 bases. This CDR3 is CASSIGLAGYNEQFF. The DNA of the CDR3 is TGTGCCAGTAGTATTGGGCTAGCGGGTTATAATGAGCAGTTCTTC.